This entry describes one T cell receptor beta chain. The sample originates from a study of blood T cell repertoires in COVID-19. Looking at the study overall: Spain, Italy and the United States supplied samples that represented acute and convalescent COVID-19. Sources were T cells, B-cell-depleted T cells, or PBMCs; the material itself was cDNA or gDNA.

Original processing notes: Scientists estimated how many nucleated cells there were by amplifying reference gene primers. The table came from immunoSEQ multiplex PCR; TCRdb's copy has only in-frame clones and leaves some out. The DNA gave D and trimming, while V, J and clone size come from that table. The data show approximately 50,000 clones, about 92% seen once. Per the germline V gene, CDR1 is MNHNS and CDR2 is SASEGT. V dropped 2 bases and J dropped 9; count of bases not matched to a gene: 7. CDR3 size: 15 residues. The sequence was collected from a human donor in a cohort sampled during active COVID-19. The sequencing input was peripheral blood. The chain combines TRBV6-1 with TRBJ1-6; 7 bases are shared with TRBD1. The CDR3 region has the DNA TGTGCCAGCAGTGAACAAAGACAGGGAGGTTCACCCCTCCACTTT. Amino acid sequence: CASSEQRQGGSPLHF.